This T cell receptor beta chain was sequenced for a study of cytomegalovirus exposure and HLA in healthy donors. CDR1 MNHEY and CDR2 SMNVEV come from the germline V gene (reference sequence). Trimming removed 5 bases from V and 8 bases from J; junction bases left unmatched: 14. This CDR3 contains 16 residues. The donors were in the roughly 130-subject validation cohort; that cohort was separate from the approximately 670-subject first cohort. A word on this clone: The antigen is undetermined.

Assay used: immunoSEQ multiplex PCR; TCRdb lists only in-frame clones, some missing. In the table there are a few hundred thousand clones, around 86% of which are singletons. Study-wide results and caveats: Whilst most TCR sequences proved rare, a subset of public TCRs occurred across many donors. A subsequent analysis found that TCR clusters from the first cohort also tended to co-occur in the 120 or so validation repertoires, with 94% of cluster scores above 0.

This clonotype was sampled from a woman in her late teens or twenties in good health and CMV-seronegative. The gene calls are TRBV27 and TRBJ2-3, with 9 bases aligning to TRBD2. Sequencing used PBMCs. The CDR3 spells CASSPRGAGGPGTQYF. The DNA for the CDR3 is TGTGCCAGCAGTCCCCGAGGAGCGGGGGGCCCGGGTACGCAGTATTTT.